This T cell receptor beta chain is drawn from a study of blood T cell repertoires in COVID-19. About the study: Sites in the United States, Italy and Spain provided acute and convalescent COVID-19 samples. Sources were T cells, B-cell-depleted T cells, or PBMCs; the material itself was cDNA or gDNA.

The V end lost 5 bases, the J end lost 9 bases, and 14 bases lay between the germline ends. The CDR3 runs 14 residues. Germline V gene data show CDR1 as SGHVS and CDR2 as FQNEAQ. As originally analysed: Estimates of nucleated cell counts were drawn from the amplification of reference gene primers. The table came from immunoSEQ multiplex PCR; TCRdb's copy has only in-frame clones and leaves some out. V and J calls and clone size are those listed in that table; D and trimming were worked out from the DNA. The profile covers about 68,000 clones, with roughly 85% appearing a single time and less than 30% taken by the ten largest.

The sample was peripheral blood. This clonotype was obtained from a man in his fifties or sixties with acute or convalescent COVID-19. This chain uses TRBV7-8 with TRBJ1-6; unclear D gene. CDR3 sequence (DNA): TGTGCCAGCAGCCCCCTAGATCCGGGTTCACCCCTCCACTTT. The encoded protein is CASSPLDPGSPLHF.